These 10 T cell receptor beta chains were all obtained from the same sample, sequenced in a study of blood T cell repertoires in COVID-19. Method: immunoSEQ multiplex PCR; TCRdb's copy keeps in-frame clones and lacks some. The data show about 140,000 clones, around nine tenths seen once. Material for sequencing was peripheral blood. The receptor source for this set is a woman aged 40 to 49 with acute or convalescent COVID-19.

This sequence joins TRBV24-1 and TRBJ2-1, with 14 bases matching TRBD2. V was pared by 5 bases and J by 3 bases, with 2 bases of the junction left unmatched. The CDR3 extends over 16 amino acids. CDR1 is KGHDR, CDR2 SFDVKD, per germline. The CDR3 coding sequence is TGTGCCACCAGTGTCGGGACTAGCGGGGGCTACAATGAGCAGTTCTTC. Translation: CATSVGTSGGYNEQFF.

The chain carries TRBV16 and TRBJ1-2, with 11 bases identical to TRBD1. The CDR3 is 15 amino acids. V lost 7 bases, J lost 3 bases, and 7 bases stayed unmatched. Germline V gene sequence: CDR1 KGHSY, CDR2 FQNENV. DNA of the CDR3: TGTGCCAGCACGGTACCGGGACAGGGGGACTATGGCTACACCTTC. Translating it yields CASTVPGQGDYGYTF. Full variable domain (rest looked up from reference TRBV16 and TRBJ1-2): GEEVAQTPKHLVRGEGQKAKLYCAPIKGHSYVFWYQQVLKNEFKFLISFQNENVFDETGMPKERFSAKCLPNSPCSLEIQATKLEDSAVYFCASTVPGQGDYGYTFGSGTRLTVV.

The chain has TRBV19 and TRBJ2-5; D is unclear. The CDR3 spans 12 residues. Germline CDR1 reads LNHDA; CDR2 reads SQIVND (reference sequence). The V end lost 3 bases, the J end lost 2 bases, and 4 bases lay between the germline ends. CDR3 amino acids: CASSIGQETQYF. DNA of the CDR3: TGTGCCAGTAGTATCGGGCAAGAGACCCAGTACTTC.

The chain joins TRBV4-3 to TRBJ2-7; D is uncertain. Germline loops: CDR1 LGHNA, CDR2 YSLEER. This CDR3 comprises 15 residues. V gave up 5 bases and J gave up 2 bases, with 16 bases separating them. In DNA form, the CDR3 reads TGCGCCAGCAGCTATGCTAGTGCCCCAACCTACGAGCAGTACTTC. Its translation: CASSYASAPTYEQYF.

This chain connects TRBV4-3 to TRBJ1-2; D gene unclear. CDR1 LGHNA and CDR2 YSLEER come from the germline V gene. This CDR3 comprises 15 residues. The V and J ends lost 0 bases and 0 bases respectively, with 8 bases between them. CDR3 bases: TGCGCCAGCAGCCAAGAGGCAGGAACTAACTATGGCTACACCTTC. Translating it yields CASSQEAGTNYGYTF.

J is TRBJ2-3 and V is TRBV9, with 10 nucleotides matching TRBD2. CDR1 SGDLS and CDR2 YYNGEE come from the germline V gene. Trimming removed 4 bases from V and 0 bases from J; junction bases left unmatched: 5. This CDR3 has 16 amino acids. The CDR3 region is CASSPGTSESTDTQYF. CDR3 sequence (DNA): TGTGCCAGCAGCCCAGGGACTAGCGAAAGCACAGATACGCAGTATTTT.

This chain uses TRBV3-1 (or the pseudogene TRBV3-2) with TRBJ1-4; a possible D gene is TRBD1 (5 bases). The CDR3 is made up of 14 amino acids. The germline gives CDR1 LGHDT, CDR2 YNNKEL (reference sequence). The V gene lost 1 base and the J gene lost 7 bases, with 10 bases spanning the gap. The DNA for the CDR3 is TGTGCCAGCAGCCAAGCGGGGGATGGTGAAAAACTGTTTTTT. This translates into CASSQAGDGEKLFF.

This clone occurred once. An end of the junction differs from the germline gene, which may be a read error. This rearrangement joins TRBV27 to TRBJ2-1, with 10 bases that match TRBD2. This CDR3 comprises 15 residues. Germline CDR1 reads MNHEY; CDR2 reads SMNVEV (reference sequence). CDR3: CASKSGTSAYDEQFF. Written as DNA, the CDR3 is TGTGCCAGCAAGAGCGGGACTAGCGCCTACGATGAGCAGTTCTTC.

The CDR3 DNA sequence: TGTGCCATTAGCGGGGGGAGCACAGATACGCAGTATTTT. Protein product: CAISGGSTDTQYF. The J gene is TRBJ2-3, the V gene TRBV7-2; 10 bases align to TRBD2. The CDR3 runs to 13 residues. Trimming removed 10 bases from V and 0 bases from J; junction bases left unmatched: 1. Germline CDR1 SGHTA, CDR2 FQGNSA.

The chain combines TRBV11-2 with TRBJ1-1; the D gene is possibly TRBD1 (6 bases). In germline, CDR1 is SGHAT, CDR2 FQNNGV. V lost 5 bases and J lost 6, with 19 bases in between. The length of the CDR3 is 15 residues. CDR3: CASSPPNRVVAEAFF. The CDR3 bases are TGTGCCAGCAGCCCACCAAACAGGGTCGTAGCTGAAGCTTTCTTT.